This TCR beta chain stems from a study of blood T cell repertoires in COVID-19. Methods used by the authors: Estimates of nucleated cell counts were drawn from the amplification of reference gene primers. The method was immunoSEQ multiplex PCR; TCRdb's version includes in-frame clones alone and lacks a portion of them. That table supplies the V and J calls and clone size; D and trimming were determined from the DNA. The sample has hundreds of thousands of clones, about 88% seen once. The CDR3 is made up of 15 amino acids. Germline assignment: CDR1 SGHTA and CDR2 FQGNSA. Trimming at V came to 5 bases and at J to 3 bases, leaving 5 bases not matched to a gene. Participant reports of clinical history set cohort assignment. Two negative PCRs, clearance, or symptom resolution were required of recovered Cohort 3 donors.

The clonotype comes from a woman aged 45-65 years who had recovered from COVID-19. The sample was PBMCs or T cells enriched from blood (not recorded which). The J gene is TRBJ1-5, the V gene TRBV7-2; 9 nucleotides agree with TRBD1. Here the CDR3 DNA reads TGTGCCAGCAGCAGCGGGACAGGGATCAATCAGCCCCAGCATTTT. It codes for CASSSGTGINQPQHF.